The sample holds a few counts of the clone carrying this TCR beta chain. Its antigen is as yet unknown. The V and J ends lost 0 bases and 4 bases, in that order; junction bases with no gene match: 3. CDR3 size: 15 residues. Germline V gene sequence: CDR1 SGHRS, CDR2 YFSETQ. This sample was included in a study of T-cell reconstitution after alpha-beta-depleted transplantation in children. Study-wide results and limits: Once a year had passed after transplant, T-cell counts and diversity came mostly from newly produced T cells. The origin of high day-60 TCRbeta diversity in some patients lay in surviving recipient T cells and thymic progenitors. Alpha-beta T cells about two months after transplant reportedly derived from several hundred expanded graft clones.

Molecular barcoding with unique molecular identifiers was used for the TCRbeta library. TCRdb fed the PCR reads into MiXCR, producing one record per CDR3 protein. Of around 670,000 distinct CDR3 sequences detected, less than 15% appear once; the ten largest clones hold around 0.79%. The sample was PBMCs, taken before TCRalphabeta/CD19-depleted stem cell transplant. The chain combines TRBV5-1 with TRBJ1-5; TRBD1 agrees at 8 bases. The clonotype originates from a girl aged 2 to 9 with congenital amegakaryocytic thrombocytopenia, due to receive a stem cell transplant. CDR3 loop: CASSLAGGENQPQHF. As DNA, the CDR3 is TGCGCCAGCAGCTTGGCAGGGGGCGAAAATCAGCCCCAGCATTTT.